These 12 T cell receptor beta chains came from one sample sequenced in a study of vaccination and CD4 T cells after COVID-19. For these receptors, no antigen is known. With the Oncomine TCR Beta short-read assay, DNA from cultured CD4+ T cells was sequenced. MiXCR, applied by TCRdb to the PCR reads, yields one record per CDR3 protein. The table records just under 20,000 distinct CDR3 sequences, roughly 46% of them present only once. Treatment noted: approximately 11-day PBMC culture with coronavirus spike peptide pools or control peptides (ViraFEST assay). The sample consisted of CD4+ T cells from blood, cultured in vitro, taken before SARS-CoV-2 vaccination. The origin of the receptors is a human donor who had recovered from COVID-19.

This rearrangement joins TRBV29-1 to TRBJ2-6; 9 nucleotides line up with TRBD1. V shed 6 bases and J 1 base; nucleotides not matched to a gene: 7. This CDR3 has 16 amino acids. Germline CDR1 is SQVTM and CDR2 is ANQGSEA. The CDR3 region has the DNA TGCAGCGTCGAGACAGGGGGTACGTCTGGGGCCAACGTCCTGACTTTC. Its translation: CSVETGGTSGANVLTF.

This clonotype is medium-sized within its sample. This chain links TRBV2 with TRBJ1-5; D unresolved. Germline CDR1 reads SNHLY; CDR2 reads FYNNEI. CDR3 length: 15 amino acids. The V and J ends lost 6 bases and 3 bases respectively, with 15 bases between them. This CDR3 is CASRARTGDNQPQHF. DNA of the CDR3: TGTGCCAGCAGAGCCCGGACGGGAGACAATCAGCCCCAGCATTTT.

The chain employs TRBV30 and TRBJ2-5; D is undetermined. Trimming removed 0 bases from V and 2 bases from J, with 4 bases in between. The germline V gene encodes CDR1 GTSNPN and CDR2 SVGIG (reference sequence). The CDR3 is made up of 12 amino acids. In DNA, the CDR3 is TGTGCCTGGAGTGTGGAGCAAGAGACCCAGTACTTC. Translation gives CAWSVEQETQYF.

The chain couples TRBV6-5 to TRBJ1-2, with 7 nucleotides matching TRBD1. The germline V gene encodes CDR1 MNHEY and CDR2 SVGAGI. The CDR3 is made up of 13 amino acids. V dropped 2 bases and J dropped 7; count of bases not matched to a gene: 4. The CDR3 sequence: CASSYTGAGGYTF. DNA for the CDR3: TGTGCCAGCAGTTACACAGGGGCGGGTGGCTACACCTTC.

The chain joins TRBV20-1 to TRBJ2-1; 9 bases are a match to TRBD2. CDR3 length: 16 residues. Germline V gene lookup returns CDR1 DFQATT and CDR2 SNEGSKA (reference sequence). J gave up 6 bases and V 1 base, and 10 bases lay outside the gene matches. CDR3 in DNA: TGCAGTGCTAGAGCTTTCCAGCGGGAGGAGGGCAATGAGCAGTTCTTC. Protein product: CSARAFQREEGNEQFF.

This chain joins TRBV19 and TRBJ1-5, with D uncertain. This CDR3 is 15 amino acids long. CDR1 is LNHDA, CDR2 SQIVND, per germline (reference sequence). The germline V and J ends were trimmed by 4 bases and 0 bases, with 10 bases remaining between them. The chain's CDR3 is CASSRGPYSNQPQHF. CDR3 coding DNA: TGTGCCAGTAGTAGGGGTCCTTATAGCAATCAGCCCCAGCATTTT.

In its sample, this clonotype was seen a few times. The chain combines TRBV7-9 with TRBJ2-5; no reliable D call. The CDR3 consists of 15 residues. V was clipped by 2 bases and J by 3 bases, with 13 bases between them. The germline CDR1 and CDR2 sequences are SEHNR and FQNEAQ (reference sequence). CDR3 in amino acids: CASSLLGARKETQYF. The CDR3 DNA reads TGTGCCAGCAGCTTACTAGGTGCTAGAAAAGAGACCCAGTACTTC.

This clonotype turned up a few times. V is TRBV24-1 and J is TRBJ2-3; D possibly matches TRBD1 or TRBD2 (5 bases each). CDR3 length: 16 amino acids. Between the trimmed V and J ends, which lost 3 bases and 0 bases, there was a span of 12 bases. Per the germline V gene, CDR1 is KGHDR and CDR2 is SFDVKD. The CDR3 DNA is TGTGCCACCAGTGATGGGGGAGAATCTAGCACAGATACGCAGTATTTT. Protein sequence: CATSDGGESSTDTQYF.

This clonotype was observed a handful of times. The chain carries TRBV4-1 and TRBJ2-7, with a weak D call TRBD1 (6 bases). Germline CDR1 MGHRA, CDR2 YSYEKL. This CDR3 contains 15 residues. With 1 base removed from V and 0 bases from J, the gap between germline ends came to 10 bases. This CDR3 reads CASSQGTAISYEQYF. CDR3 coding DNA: TGCGCCAGCAGCCAAGGGACAGCAATCTCCTACGAGCAGTACTTC.

The CDR3, as DNA: TGTGCCAGCAGCGCAGGAGAAGCTTTCTTT. This gives the protein CASSAGEAFF. This chain connects TRBV6-2 or TRBV6-3 to TRBJ1-1; unclear D gene. CDR1 MNHEY and CDR2 SVGEGT come from the germline V gene. This CDR3 is built from 10 residues. Trimming shortened V by 6 bases and J by 8 bases, and 7 bases separated the two germline ends.

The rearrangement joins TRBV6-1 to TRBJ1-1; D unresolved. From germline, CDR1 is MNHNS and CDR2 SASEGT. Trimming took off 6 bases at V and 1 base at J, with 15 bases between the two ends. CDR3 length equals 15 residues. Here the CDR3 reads CASSLTWGGNTEAFF. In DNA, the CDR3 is TGTGCCAGCAGCTTGACTTGGGGAGGGAACACTGAAGCTTTCTTT.

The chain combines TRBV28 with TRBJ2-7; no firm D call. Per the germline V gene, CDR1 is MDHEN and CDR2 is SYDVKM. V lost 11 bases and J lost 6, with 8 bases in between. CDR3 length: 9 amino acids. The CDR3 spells CASGSEQYF. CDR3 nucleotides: TGTGCCTCCGGGTCCGAGCAGTACTTC.